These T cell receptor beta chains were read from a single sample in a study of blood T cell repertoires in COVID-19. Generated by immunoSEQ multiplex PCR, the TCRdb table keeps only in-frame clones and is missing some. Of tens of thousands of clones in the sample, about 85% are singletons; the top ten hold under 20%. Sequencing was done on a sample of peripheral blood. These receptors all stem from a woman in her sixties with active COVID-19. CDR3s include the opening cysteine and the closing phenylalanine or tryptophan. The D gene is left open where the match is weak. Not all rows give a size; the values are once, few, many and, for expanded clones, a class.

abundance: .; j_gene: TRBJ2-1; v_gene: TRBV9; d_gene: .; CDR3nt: TGTGCCAGCAGCGTAGGGAGGGGATCCTACAATGAGCAGTTCTTC; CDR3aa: CASSVGRGSYNEQFF
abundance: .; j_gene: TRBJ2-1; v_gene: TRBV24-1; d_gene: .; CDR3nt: TGTGCCACCAGTGATTTGAGGCAGGGTTCCTACAATGAGCAGTTCTTC; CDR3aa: CATSDLRQGSYNEQFF
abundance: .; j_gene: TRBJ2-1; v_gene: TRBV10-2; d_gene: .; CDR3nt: TGCGCCAGCACCCGGGTGGCAGACTTCTACAATGAGCAGTTCTTC; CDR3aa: CASTRVADFYNEQFF
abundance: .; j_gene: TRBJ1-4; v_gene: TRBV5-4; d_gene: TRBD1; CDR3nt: TGTGCCAGCAGTTCCGGGACAGGGGAAAAACTGTTTTTT; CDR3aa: CASSSGTGEKLFF
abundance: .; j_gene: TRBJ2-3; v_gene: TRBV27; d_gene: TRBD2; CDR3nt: TGTGCCAGCAGTTTACGTGGGCGGGGGGAAGGAGTCACAGATACGCAGTATTTT; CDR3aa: CASSLRGRGEGVTDTQYF
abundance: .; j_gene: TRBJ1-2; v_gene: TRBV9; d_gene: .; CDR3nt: TGTGCCAGCAGCGTAGGGCTATCTAGTATTTATGGCTACACCTTC; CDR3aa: CASSVGLSSIYGYTF
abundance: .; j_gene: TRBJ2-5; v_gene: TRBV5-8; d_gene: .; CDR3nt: TGTGCCAGCAGCTTAAAACAGGTCGGAGAGACCCAGTACTTC; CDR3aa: CASSLKQVGETQYF
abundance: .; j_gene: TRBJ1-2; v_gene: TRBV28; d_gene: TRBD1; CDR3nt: TGTGCCAGCAGTTTATACGGACAGGGGACAATACGGTATGGCTACACCTTC; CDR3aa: CASSLYGQGTIRYGYTF
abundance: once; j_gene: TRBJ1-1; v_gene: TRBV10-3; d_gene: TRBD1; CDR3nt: TGTGCCATCAGCCTACCCGGACAGGGTCACACTGAAGCTTTCTTT; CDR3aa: CAISLPGQGHTEAFF
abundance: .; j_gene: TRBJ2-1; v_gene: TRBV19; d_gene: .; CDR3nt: TGTGCCAGTAGCTTCGACTCGTACAATGAGCAGTTCTTC; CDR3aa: CASSFDSYNEQFF
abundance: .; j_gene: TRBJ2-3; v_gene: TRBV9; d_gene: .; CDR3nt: TGTGCCAGCAGCCTCCTCCCGGGGGGCCTCAACACAGATACGCAGTATTTT; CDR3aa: CASSLLPGGLNTDTQYF
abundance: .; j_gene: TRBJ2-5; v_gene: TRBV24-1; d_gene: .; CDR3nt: TGTGCCACCAGTGATAGTCGGGGGATGGGGCAAGAGACCCAGTACTTC; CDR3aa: CATSDSRGMGQETQYF
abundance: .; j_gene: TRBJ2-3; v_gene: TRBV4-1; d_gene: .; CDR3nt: TGCGCCAGCAGCCACCTGCTTGGGGTAGAGGGAATTTTGCAGTATTTT; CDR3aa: CASSHLLGVEGILQYF
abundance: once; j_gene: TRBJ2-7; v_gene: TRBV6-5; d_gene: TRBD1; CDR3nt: TGTGCCAGCACCCGGGACAGGAGAAACTACGAGCAGTACTTC; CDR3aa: CASTRDRRNYEQYF
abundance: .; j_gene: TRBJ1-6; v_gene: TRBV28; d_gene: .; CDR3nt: TGTGCCAGCAGTCCCCCGGACAGCTATTCACCCCTCCACTTT; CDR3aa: CASSPPDSYSPLHF
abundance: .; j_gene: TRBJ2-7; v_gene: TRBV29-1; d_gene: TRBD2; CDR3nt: TGCAGCGCACGGGAGGCTTCCTACGAGCAGTACTTC; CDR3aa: CSAREASYEQYF
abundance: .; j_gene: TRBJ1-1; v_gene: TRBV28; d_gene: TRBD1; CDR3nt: TGTGCCAGCAGTTGGGACAGGGCGAACACTGAAGCTTTCTTT; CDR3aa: CASSWDRANTEAFF
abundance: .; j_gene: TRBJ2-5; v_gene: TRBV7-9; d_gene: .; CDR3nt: TGTGCCAGCAGCTTAGTTAGAAGGCGAGGTTCCGAGACCCAGTACTTC; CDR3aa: CASSLVRRRGSETQYF
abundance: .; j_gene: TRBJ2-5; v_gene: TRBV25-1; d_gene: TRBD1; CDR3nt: TGTGCCAGCAGTGTCGGACAGGGGGCGAGGGAGACCCAGTACTTC; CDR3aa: CASSVGQGARETQYF
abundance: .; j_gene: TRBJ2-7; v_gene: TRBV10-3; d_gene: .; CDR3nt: TGTGCCATCAGCTCGATGGCCACCTACGAGCAGTACTTC; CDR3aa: CAISSMATYEQYF
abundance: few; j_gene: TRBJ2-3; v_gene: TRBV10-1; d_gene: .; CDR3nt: TGCGCCAGCGGAGGACCGGACACAGATACGCAGTATTTT; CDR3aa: CASGGPDTDTQYF
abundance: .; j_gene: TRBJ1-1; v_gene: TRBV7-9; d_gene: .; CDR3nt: TGTGCCAGCAGCCCCGGACATGTATTTACTGAAGCTTTCTTT; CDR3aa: CASSPGHVFTEAFF
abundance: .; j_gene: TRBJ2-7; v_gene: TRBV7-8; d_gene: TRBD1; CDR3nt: TGTGCCAGCAGCTTAAGCCGCCCCGGGACAGGGGGGAACGAGCAGTACTTC; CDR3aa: CASSLSRPGTGGNEQYF
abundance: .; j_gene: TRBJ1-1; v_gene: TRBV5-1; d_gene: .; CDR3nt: TGCGCCAGCAGCTTGGCCAACGGCGGGAACACTGAAGCTTTCTTT; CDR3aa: CASSLANGGNTEAFF
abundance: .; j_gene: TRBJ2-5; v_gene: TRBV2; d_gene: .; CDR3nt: TGTGCCAGCAGGAAGGACTATATCCAAGAGACCCAGTACTTC; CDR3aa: CASRKDYIQETQYF
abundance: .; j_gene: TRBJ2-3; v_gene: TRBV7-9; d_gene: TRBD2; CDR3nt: TGTGCCAGCAGCCCCCCCTCCCGGACTAGCGTAGATACGCAGTATTTT; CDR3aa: CASSPPSRTSVDTQYF
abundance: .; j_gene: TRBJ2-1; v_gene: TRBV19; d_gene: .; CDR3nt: TGTGCCAGTTCTTCCGGGGTCTTTAGCAACAATGAGCAGTTCTTC; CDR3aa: CASSSGVFSNNEQFF
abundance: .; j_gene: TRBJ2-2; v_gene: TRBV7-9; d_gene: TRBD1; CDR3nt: TGTGCCAGCAGCACCGGGGGACAGGGTCGCACCGGGGAGCTGTTTTTT; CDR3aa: CASSTGGQGRTGELFF
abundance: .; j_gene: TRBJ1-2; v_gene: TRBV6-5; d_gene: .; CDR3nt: TGTGCCAGCAGTACTCCCGGGACACACTATGGCTACACCTTC; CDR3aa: CASSTPGTHYGYTF
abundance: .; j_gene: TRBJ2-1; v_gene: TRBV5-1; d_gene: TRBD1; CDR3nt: TGCGCCAGCAGCCAGGGACAGGGTGCCTACAATGAGCAGTTCTTC; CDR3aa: CASSQGQGAYNEQFF
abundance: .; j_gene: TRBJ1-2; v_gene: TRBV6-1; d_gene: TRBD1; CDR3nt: TGTGCCAGCAGTGCCCGGGGACAGGGGGCCAACTATGGCTACACCTTC; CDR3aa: CASSARGQGANYGYTF
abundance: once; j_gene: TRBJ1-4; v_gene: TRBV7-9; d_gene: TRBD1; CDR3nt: TGTGCCAGCAGCCAAGGACAGGGAAATGAAAAACTGTTTTTT; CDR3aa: CASSQGQGNEKLFF
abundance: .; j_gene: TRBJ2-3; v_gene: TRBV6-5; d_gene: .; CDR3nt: TGTGCCAGCAAGCTTGGCGGGGCGACAGATACGCAGTATTTT; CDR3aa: CASKLGGATDTQYF
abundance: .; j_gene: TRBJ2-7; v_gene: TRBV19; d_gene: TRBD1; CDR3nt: TGTGCCAGTAGTTCAGGGGGAGTCTACGAGCAGTACTTC; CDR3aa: CASSSGGVYEQYF
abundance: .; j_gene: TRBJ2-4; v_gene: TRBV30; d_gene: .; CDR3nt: TGTGCCTGGACCCCCCGACGGCGGGGCATTCAGTACTTC; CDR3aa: CAWTPRRRGIQYF
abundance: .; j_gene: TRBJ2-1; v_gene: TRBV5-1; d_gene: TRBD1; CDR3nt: TGCGCCAGCAGTGAACAGGGGGGTATCAATGAGCAGTTCTTC; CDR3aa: CASSEQGGINEQFF
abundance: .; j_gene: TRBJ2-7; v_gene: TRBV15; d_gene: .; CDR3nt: TGTGCCACCAGCAGAGAACAGGATAGCTACGAGCAGTACTTC; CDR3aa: CATSREQDSYEQYF
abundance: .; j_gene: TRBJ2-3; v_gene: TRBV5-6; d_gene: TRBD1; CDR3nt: TGTGCCAGCAGCGGGGGGACAGGGGGCTTCTCAAATACGCAGTATTTT; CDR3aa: CASSGGTGGFSNTQYF
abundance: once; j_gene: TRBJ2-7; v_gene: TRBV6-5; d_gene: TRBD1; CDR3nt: TGTGCCAGCAGGCAGGGGGCGGACTACGAGCAGTACTTC; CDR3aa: CASRQGADYEQYF
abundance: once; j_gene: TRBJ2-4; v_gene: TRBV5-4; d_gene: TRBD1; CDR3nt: TGTGCCAGCAGCTCCTGGGACAGCCTAGCCAAAAACATTCAGTACTTC; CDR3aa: CASSSWDSLAKNIQYF
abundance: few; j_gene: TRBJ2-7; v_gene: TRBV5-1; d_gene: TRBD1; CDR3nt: TGCGCCAGCAGCTTGGTGGGACAGGGGTACGAGCAGTACTTC; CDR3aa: CASSLVGQGYEQYF
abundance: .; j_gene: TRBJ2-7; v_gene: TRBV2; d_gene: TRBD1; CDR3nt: TGTGCCAGCCGATATGACAGGGCCCAGTACTTC; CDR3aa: CASRYDRAQYF
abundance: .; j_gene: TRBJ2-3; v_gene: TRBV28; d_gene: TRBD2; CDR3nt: TGTGCCAGCAGGCTGGGACTAGCTTATACAGATACGCAGTATTTT; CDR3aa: CASRLGLAYTDTQYF
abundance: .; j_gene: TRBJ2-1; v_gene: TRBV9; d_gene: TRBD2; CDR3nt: TGTGCCAGCAGCGGGACTAGCAGAAATGAGCAGTTCTTC; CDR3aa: CASSGTSRNEQFF
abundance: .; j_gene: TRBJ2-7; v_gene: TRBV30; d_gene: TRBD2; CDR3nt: TGTGCCGGGACTAGCGGGATTTGGAGCTCCTACGAGCAGTACTTC; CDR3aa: CAGTSGIWSSYEQYF
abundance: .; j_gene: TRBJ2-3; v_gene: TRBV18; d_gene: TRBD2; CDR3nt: TGTGCCAGCTCACGGAATAGCGGGGGCACAGATACGCAGTATTTT; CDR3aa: CASSRNSGGTDTQYF
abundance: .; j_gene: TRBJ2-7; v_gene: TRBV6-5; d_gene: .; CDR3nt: TGTGCCGCGTCCCAGAGTGACTTTTACGAGCAGTACTTC; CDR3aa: CAASQSDFYEQYF
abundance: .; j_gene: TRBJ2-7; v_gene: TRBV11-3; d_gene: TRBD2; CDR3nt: TGTGCCAGCAGCCCAAACACGGCGGGAGGGCCACACGAGCAGTACTTC; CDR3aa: CASSPNTAGGPHEQYF
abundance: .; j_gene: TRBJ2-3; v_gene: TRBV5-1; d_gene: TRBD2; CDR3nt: TGCGCCAGCAGCGGACTAGCTACTAGCACAGATACGCAGTATTTT; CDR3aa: CASSGLATSTDTQYF
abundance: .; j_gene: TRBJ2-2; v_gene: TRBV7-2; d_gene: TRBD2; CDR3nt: TGTGCCAGCAGCCGTCCGGGAGGGGAAAACACCGGGGAGCTGTTTTTT; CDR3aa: CASSRPGGENTGELFF
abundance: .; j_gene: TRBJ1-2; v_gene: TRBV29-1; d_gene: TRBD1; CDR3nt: TGCAGCGTTGTTCACGTTTTGACAGGGTTCTATGGCTACACCTTC; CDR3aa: CSVVHVLTGFYGYTF
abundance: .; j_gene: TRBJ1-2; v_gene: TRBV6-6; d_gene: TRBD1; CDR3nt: TGTGCCAGCACCGGACAGGAGGCTAACTATGGCTACACCTTC; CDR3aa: CASTGQEANYGYTF
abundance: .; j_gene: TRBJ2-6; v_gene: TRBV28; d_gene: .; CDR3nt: TGTGCCAGCCGTTCGCAGGGAATTGGGGCCAACGTCCTGACTTTC; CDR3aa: CASRSQGIGANVLTF
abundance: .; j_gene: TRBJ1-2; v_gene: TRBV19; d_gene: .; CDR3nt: TGTGCCAGTAGTATAGGGCTCTCGAACTATGGCTACACCTTC; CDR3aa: CASSIGLSNYGYTF
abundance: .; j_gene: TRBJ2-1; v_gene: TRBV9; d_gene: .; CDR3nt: TGTGCCAGCAGCGTAGTTCAGGGTTCCTACAATGAGCAGTTCTTC; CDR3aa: CASSVVQGSYNEQFF
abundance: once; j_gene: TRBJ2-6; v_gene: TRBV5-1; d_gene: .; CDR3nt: TGCGCCAGCAGCTTGACAGGGTCTGGGGCCAACGTCCTGACTTTC; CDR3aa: CASSLTGSGANVLTF
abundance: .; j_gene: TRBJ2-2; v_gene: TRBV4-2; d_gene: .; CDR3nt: TGTGCCAGCAGCCAAGACGGGCAGGAGGTTGGCACCGGGGAGCTGTTTTTT; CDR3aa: CASSQDGQEVGTGELFF
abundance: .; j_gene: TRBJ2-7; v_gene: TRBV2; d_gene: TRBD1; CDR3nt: TGTGCCAGCAGTCCCGGGACAGCCCGCTACGAGCAGTACTTC; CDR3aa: CASSPGTARYEQYF
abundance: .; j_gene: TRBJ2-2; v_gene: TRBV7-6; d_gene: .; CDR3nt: TGTGCCAGCAGCTTGTCGGGAAGTAACACCGGGGAGCTGTTTTTT; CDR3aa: CASSLSGSNTGELFF